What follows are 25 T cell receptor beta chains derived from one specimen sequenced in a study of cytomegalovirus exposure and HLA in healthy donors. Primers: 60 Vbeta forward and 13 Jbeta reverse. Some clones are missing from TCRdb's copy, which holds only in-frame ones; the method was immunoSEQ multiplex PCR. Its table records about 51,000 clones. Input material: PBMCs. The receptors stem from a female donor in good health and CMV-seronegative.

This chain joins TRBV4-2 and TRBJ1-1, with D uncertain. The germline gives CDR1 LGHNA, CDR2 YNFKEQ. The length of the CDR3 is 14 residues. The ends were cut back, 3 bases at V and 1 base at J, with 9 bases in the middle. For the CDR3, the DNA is TGTGCCAGCAGCCACGACAACCCGAACACTGAAGCTTTCTTT. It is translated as CASSHDNPNTEAFF.

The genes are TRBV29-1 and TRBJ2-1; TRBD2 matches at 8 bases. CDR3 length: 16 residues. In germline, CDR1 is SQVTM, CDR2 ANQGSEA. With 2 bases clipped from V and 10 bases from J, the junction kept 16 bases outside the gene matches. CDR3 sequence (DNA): TGCAGCGTTGAACCTTTACAGCGGGGGCCGGTGGGGGAGCAGTTCTTC. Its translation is CSVEPLQRGPVGEQFF.

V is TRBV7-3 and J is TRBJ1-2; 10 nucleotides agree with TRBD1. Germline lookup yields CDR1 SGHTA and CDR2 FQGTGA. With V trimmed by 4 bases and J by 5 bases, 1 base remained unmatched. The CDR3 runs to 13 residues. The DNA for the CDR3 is TGTGCCAGCAGCTCGGGACAGGGGTATGGCTACACCTTC. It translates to CASSSGQGYGYTF.

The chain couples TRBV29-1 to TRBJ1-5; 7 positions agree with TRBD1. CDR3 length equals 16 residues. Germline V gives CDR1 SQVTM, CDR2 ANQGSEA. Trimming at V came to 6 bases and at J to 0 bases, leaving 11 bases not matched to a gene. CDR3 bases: TGCAGCGTCATAAAGGGGGCAGGTGATAGCAATCAGCCCCAGCATTTT. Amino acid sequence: CSVIKGAGDSNQPQHF.

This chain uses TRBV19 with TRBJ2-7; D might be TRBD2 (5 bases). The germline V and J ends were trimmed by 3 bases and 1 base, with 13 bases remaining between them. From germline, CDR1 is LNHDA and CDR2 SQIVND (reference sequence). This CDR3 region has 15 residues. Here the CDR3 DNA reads TGTGCCAGTAGTATTTCCGGACTGCTATCCTACGAGCAGTACTTC. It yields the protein CASSISGLLSYEQYF.

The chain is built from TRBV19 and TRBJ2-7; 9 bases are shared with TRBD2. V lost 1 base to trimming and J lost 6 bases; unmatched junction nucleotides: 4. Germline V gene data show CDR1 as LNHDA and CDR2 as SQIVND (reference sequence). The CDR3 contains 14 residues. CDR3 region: CASSIGHSGSEQYF. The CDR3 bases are TGTGCCAGTAGTATAGGGCATAGCGGGAGCGAGCAGTACTTC.

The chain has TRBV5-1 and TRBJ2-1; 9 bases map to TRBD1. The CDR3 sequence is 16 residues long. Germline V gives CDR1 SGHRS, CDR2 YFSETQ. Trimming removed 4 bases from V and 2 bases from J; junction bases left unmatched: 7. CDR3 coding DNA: TGCGCCAGCAGCCCGGGACAGGGATCGACCTACAATGAGCAGTTCTTC. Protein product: CASSPGQGSTYNEQFF. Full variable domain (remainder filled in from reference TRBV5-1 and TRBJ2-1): KAGVTQTPRYLIKTRGQQVTLSCSPISGHRSVSWYQQTPGQGLQFLFEYFSETQRNKGNFPGRFSGRQFSNSRSEMNVSTLELGDSALYLCASSPGQGSTYNEQFFGPGTRLTVL.

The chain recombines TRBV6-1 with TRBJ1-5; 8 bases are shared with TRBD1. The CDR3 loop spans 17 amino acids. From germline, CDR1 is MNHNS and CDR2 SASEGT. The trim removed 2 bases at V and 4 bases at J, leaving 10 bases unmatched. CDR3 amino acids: CASSERTGGISNQPQHF. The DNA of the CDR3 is TGTGCCAGCAGTGAACGTACAGGGGGAATCTCAAATCAGCCCCAGCATTTT.

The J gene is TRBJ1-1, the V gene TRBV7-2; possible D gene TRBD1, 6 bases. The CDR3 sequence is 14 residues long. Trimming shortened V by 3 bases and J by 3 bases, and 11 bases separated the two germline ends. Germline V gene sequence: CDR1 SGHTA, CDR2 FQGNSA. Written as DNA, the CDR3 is TGTGCCAGCAGCTTTCAACAGGGCTACACTGAAGCTTTCTTT. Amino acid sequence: CASSFQQGYTEAFF.

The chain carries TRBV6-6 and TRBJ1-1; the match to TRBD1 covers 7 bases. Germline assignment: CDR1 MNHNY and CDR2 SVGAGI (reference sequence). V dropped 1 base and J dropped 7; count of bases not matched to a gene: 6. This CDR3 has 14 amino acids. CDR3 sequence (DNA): TGTGCCAGCAGTTACTACTCGAGGGACAGTGAAGCTTTCTTT. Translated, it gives CASSYYSRDSEAFF.

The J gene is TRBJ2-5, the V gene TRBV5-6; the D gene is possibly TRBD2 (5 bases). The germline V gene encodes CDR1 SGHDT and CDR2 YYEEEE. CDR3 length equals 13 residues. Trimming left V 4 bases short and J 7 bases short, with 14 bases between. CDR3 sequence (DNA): TGTGCCAGCAGCCCCTCAGGACTGACGACCCAGTACTTC. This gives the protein CASSPSGLTTQYF.

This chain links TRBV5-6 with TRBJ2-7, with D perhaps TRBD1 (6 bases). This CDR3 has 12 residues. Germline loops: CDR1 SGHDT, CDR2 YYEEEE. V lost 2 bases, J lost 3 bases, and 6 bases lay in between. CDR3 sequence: CASSFRGYEQYF. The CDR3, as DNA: TGTGCCAGCAGCTTCAGGGGCTACGAGCAGTACTTC.

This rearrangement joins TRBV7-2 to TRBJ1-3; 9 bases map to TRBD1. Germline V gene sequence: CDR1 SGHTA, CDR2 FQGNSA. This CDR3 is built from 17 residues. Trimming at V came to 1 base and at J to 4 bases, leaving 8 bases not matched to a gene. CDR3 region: CASSLEMGQGSGNTIYF. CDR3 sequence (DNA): TGTGCCAGCAGCTTAGAAATGGGACAGGGTTCCGGAAACACCATATATTTT.

This CDR3 is CASSLVVLPGMSNQPQHF. Written as DNA, the CDR3 is TGTGCCAGCAGCTTAGTAGTTTTACCGGGGATGAGCAATCAGCCCCAGCATTTT. The chain has TRBV7-8 and TRBJ1-5; D not resolved. Trimming stripped 1 base from V and 1 base from J, with 17 bases between. The length of the CDR3 is 18 residues. Germline assignment: CDR1 SGHVS and CDR2 FQNEAQ.

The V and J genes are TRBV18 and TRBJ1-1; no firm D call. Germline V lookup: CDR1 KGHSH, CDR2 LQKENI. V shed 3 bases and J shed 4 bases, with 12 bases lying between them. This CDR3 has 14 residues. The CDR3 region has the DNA TGTGCCAGCTCACCTTCGCAGGTGGCCACTGAAGCTTTCTTT. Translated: CASSPSQVATEAFF.

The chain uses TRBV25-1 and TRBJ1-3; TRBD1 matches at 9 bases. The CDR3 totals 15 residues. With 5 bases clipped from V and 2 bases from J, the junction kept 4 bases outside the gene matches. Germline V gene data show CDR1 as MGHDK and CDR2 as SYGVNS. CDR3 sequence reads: CASSRDRDAGNTIYF. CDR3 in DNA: TGTGCCAGCAGTCGGGACAGGGACGCTGGAAACACCATATATTTT.

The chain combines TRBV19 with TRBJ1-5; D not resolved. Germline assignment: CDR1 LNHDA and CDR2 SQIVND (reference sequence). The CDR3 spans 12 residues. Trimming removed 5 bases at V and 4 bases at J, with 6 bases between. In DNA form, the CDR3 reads TGTGCCAGTAGTCCGAGTAATCAGCCCCAGCATTTT. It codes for CASSPSNQPQHF.

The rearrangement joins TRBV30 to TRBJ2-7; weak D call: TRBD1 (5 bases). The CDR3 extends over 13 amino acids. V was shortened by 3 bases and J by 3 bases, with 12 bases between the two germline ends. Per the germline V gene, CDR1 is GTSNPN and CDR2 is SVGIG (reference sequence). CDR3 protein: CAWSLDRGYEQYF. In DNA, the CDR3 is TGTGCCTGGAGCTTAGACAGAGGCTACGAGCAGTACTTC.

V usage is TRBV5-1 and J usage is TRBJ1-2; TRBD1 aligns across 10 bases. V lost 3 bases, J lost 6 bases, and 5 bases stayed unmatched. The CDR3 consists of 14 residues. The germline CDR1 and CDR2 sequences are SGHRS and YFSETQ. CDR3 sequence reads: CASSSRDRGDGYTF. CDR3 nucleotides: TGCGCCAGCAGCTCCCGGGACAGGGGAGATGGCTACACCTTC.

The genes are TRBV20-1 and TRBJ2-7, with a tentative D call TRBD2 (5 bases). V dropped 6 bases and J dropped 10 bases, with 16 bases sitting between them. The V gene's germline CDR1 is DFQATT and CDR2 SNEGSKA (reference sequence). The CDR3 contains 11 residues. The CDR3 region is CSARGSTGQYF. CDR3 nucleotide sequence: TGCAGTGCCCGAGGGTCGACGGGACAGTACTTC.

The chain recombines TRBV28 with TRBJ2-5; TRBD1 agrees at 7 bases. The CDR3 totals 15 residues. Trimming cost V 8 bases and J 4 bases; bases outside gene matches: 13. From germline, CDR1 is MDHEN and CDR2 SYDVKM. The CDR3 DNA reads TGTGCCAGCTTCGAAAAAGGGGGCGCGGGAGAGACCCAGTACTTC. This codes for CASFEKGGAGETQYF.

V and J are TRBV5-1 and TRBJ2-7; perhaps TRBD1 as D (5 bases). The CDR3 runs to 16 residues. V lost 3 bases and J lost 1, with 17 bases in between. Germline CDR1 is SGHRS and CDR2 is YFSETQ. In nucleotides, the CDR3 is TGCGCCAGCAGCTCGACACCAAACACAGGTTCCTACGAGCAGTACTTC. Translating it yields CASSSTPNTGSYEQYF.

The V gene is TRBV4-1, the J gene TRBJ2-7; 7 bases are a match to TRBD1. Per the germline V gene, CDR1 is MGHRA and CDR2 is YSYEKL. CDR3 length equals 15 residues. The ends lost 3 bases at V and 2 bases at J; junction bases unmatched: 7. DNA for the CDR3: TGCGCCAGCAGCCAGGGATCGGGACAGACCTACGAGCAGTACTTC. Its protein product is CASSQGSGQTYEQYF.

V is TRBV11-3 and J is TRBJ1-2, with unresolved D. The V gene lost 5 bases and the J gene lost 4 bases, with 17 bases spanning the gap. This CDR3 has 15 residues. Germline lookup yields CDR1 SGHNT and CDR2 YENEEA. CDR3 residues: CASSPEEEGAYGYTF. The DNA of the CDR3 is TGTGCCAGCAGCCCCGAGGAGGAGGGCGCCTATGGCTACACCTTC.

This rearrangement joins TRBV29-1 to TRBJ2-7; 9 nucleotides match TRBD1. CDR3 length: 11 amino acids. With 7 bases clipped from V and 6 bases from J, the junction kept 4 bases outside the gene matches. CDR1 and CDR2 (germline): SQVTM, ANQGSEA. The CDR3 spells CSAGQGPEQYF. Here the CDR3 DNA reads TGCAGCGCCGGACAGGGGCCCGAGCAGTACTTC.